The clone carrying this T cell receptor beta chain was observed a handful of times. No antigen is known for it. This record comes from a study of T cells in Graves' hyperthyroidism and ophthalmopathy. Study-level findings and limits: Most clonotypes expanded in thyroid above 0.001 were likewise present in blood.

Trimming left V 0 bases short and J 3 bases short, with 14 bases between. Per germline, CDR1 LGHDT and CDR2 YNNKEL (reference sequence). This CDR3 is 16 amino acids long. TCR beta CDR3 regions were amplified from RNA transcripts. An initial round of RT-PCR targeting the TCR CDR3 relied on the HTBI primer set. TCRdb called the multiplex PCR reads again in MiXCR, with one record for every CDR3 protein. This sample carries more than 150,000 distinct CDR3 sequences, over 15% of them seen once, and the ten largest clones take under 35%. Graves' hyperthyroidism without ophthalmopathy progression within 18 months was termed stable. Newly diagnosed hyperthyroidism patients aged 18 to 65 years had disease lasting under 2 months. Uncontrolled infection, other autoimmune disease, pregnancy and lactation each barred patients from inclusion.

J is TRBJ2-5 and V is TRBV3-1; a possible D gene is TRBD1 (5 bases). Sample: blood. The TCR sequence derives from a woman aged 45-65 years with Graves' hyperthyroidism. This chain's CDR3 is CASSQEWGRLEETQYF. CDR3 DNA: TGTGCCAGCAGCCAAGAATGGGGCAGATTAGAAGAGACCCAGTACTTC.